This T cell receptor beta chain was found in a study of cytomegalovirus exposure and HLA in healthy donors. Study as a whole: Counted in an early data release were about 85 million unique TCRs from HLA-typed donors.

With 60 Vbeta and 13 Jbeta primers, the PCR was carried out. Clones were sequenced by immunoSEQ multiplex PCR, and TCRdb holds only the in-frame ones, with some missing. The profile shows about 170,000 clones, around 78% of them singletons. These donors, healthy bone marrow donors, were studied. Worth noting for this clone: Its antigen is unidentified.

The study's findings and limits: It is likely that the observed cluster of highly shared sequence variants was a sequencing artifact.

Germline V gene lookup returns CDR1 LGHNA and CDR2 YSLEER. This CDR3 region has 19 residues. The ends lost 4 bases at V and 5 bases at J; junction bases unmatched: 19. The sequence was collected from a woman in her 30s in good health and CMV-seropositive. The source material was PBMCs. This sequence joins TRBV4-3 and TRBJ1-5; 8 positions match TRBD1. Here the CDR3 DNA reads TGCGCCAGCAGCCTACCCTCAACACGCACGACAGGGGCATATCAGCCCCAGCATTTT. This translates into CASSLPSTRTTGAYQPQHF.